These 9 T cell receptor beta chains share one sample of origin, sequenced in a study of a mutant IDH1 vaccine in newly diagnosed glioma. Documented time point: week 11, during vaccination. Topical imiquimod was applied with each vaccine dose, which held 300 ug of mutant IDH1 20-mer peptide. The repertoire was sequenced with immunoSEQ multiplex PCR; TCRdb's copy has only in-frame clones and lacks some. The repertoire consists of roughly 62,000 clones, with approximately 91% occurring once and the leading ten covering 1.5% to 2%. These receptors have no known antigen. Material: PBMCs, obtained from a glioma patient whose treatment included an IDH1 peptide vaccine. All receptors come from a man between 40 and 49 years old with glioma.

The J gene is TRBJ1-1, the V gene TRBV27; no definite D call. There are 16 residues in the CDR3. The germline gives CDR1 MNHEY, CDR2 SMNVEV (reference sequence). V dropped 1 base and J dropped 1 base, with 13 bases sitting between them. As DNA, the CDR3 is TGTGCCAGCAGTTTATACATAGCCACGTCGAACACTGAAGCTTTCTTT. Residues: CASSLYIATSNTEAFF.

The J gene is TRBJ1-2, the V gene TRBV6-5; D gene ambiguous. The CDR3 covers 15 residues. Trimming removed 0 bases from V and 4 bases from J, with 12 bases in between. Germline V gene sequence: CDR1 MNHEY, CDR2 SVGAGI. The CDR3 loop reads CASSYSSRVGYGYTF. The CDR3 DNA is TGTGCCAGCAGTTACTCGTCGAGGGTGGGCTATGGCTACACCTTC.

This chain links TRBV19 with TRBJ2-2, with D hard to call. The CDR3 extends over 15 amino acids. CDR1 is LNHDA, CDR2 SQIVND, per germline (reference sequence). The germline V and J ends were trimmed by 0 bases and 5 bases, with 10 bases remaining between them. The CDR3 reads CASSIDLGFTGELFF. The DNA for the CDR3 is TGTGCCAGTAGTATAGATCTGGGTTTTACCGGGGAGCTGTTTTTT.

This clone has just one count. V usage is TRBV5-1 and J usage is TRBJ2-3; D is perhaps TRBD1 (6 bases). The CDR3 is 15 residues long. V was pared by 0 bases and J by 0 bases, with 8 bases between. Germline V lookup: CDR1 SGHRS, CDR2 YFSETQ. The CDR3 DNA sequence: TGCGCCAGCAGCTTGGAGGGGGTCAGCACAGATACGCAGTATTTT. Its protein is CASSLEGVSTDTQYF. Complete variable domain (other parts from reference TRBV5-1 and TRBJ2-3): KAGVTQTPRYLIKTRGQQVTLSCSPISGHRSVSWYQQTPGQGLQFLFEYFSETQRNKGNFPGRFSGRQFSNSRSEMNVSTLELGDSALYLCASSLEGVSTDTQYFGPGTRLTVL.

The chain links TRBV19 to TRBJ2-5; perhaps D is TRBD1 or TRBD2 (5 bases each). The CDR3 runs to 16 residues. Trimming shortened V by 1 base and J by 4 bases, and 16 bases separated the two germline ends. Germline lookup yields CDR1 LNHDA and CDR2 SQIVND (reference sequence). For the CDR3, the DNA is TGTGCCAGTAGTATAGCTTGGGACCGACCTTTAGAGACCCAGTACTTC. It codes for CASSIAWDRPLETQYF.

DNA for the CDR3: TGCGCCAGCAGCCACGCTAGGGGGCGAGGGCAAGAGACCCAGTACTTC. It codes for CASSHARGRGQETQYF. The chain recombines TRBV4-3 with TRBJ2-5; 7 positions agree with TRBD1. The junction had 9 bases not matched to a gene; V was cut back by 3 bases and J by 2 bases. In germline, CDR1 is LGHNA, CDR2 YSLEER. The CDR3 extends over 16 amino acids.

The chain links TRBV7-8 to TRBJ1-2, with D maybe TRBD1 (6 bases). Germline V CDR1 and CDR2: SGHVS, FQNEAQ. V was pared by 1 base and J by 4 bases, with 10 bases between. CDR3 length equals 14 residues. The DNA for the CDR3 is TGTGCCAGCAGCTTAGGGGGGGGGCCCTATGGCTACACCTTC. As protein: CASSLGGGPYGYTF.

This clone was detected only a few times. This chain uses TRBV7-2 with TRBJ2-1, with D perhaps matching TRBD2 (6 bases). This CDR3 spans 15 amino acids. Trimming took 0 bases from V and 1 from J, leaving 7 bases between them. The germline gives CDR1 SGHTA, CDR2 FQGNSA. The CDR3 bases are TGTGCCAGCAGCTTAGCGGAGGGGTCCTACAATGAGCAGTTCTTC. This translates into CASSLAEGSYNEQFF.

The chain is built from TRBV6-5 and TRBJ2-7; tentatively, D is TRBD1 or TRBD2 (5 bases each). Germline V lookup: CDR1 MNHEY, CDR2 SVGAGI. Between the trimmed V and J ends, which lost 4 bases and 0 bases, there was a span of 13 bases. This CDR3 is 15 amino acids long. The CDR3 is CASSLGRPSSYEQYF. In nucleotides, the CDR3 is TGTGCCAGCAGTTTGGGACGGCCGAGCTCCTACGAGCAGTACTTC.